This entry describes one T cell receptor (beta chain). Its antigen is unknown. The sample comes from a study of cytomegalovirus exposure and HLA in healthy donors. Study results and caveats: Generally TCR sequences proved uncommon, though certain public TCRs appeared in numerous donors. A link between a missense DCLRE1C variant and TCR beta V- and J-gene trimming emerged from a later analysis. Roughly uniform depth of sequencing across donors was assumed in presence/absence analyses.

The germline V and J ends were trimmed by 4 bases and 3 bases, with 15 bases remaining between them. The CDR3 extends over 14 amino acids. Per the germline V gene, CDR1 is SQVTM and CDR2 is ANQGSEA. Primers for the PCR totalled 60 Vbeta and 13 Jbeta. In the original processing: In a later analysis, of around 80 million unique beta chains, approximately 10 million appeared in at least two donors. Clones were read by immunoSEQ multiplex PCR, and TCRdb kept only the in-frame ones, dropping some. Clone size and the V and J calls come from that table; the DNA yielded D and trimming. In the table there are about 190,000 clones, 65% to 80% of which are singletons.

The sequencing sample was made of PBMCs. V usage is TRBV29-1 and J usage is TRBJ2-5, with a weak D call TRBD2 (5 bases). This clonotype was obtained from a woman aged 40 to 55 in good health and CMV-seronegative. CDR3 region: CSVGSGDEEETQYF. The CDR3 DNA is TGCAGCGTTGGGTCCGGGGATGAGGAAGAGACCCAGTACTTC.